Sequencing of this T cell receptor beta chain was carried out in a study of blood T cell repertoires in COVID-19. Study background: Acute and convalescent COVID-19 samples came from the United States, Italy and Spain. The analysed material was cDNA or gDNA that came from T cells, B-cell-depleted T cells, or PBMCs.

Per the authors' pipeline: Nucleated cell number was recorded as an estimate derived from reference gene primer amplification. Some clones are missing from TCRdb's copy, which holds only in-frame ones; the method was immunoSEQ multiplex PCR. V and J calls and clone size are copied from that table; D and trimming were computed from the DNA. The sample lists around 220,000 clones, less than 90% occurring once. Sequenced material: peripheral blood. The receptor comes from a man aged 35 to 55 with active or convalescent COVID-19.

CDR3 sequence: CASSPKLTGRTYEQYF. The CDR3 DNA is TGTGCCAGCAGCCCCAAATTAACCGGGAGGACCTACGAGCAGTACTTC. The rearrangement links TRBV7-2 to TRBJ2-7, with 7 bases identical to TRBD2. The germline V gene has CDR1 SGHTA and CDR2 FQGNSA. The CDR3 length is 16 residues. Trimming took 5 bases from V and 2 from J; bases not matched to a gene: 12.